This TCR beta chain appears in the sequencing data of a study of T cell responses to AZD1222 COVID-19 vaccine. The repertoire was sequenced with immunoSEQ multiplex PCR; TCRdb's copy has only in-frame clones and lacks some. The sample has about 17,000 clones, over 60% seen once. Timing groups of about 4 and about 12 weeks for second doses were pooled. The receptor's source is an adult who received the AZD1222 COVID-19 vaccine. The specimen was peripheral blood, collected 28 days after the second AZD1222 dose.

This chain's CDR3 is CASSPGVAGYTF. The CDR3, as DNA: TGTGCCAGCAGTCCAGGGGTTGCTGGCTACACCTTC. The V gene is TRBV28, the J gene TRBJ1-2, with a possible D match to TRBD1 (6 bases). The germline gives CDR1 MDHEN, CDR2 SYDVKM. The length of the CDR3 is 12 residues. V was shortened by 5 bases and J by 7 bases, with 11 bases between the two germline ends.